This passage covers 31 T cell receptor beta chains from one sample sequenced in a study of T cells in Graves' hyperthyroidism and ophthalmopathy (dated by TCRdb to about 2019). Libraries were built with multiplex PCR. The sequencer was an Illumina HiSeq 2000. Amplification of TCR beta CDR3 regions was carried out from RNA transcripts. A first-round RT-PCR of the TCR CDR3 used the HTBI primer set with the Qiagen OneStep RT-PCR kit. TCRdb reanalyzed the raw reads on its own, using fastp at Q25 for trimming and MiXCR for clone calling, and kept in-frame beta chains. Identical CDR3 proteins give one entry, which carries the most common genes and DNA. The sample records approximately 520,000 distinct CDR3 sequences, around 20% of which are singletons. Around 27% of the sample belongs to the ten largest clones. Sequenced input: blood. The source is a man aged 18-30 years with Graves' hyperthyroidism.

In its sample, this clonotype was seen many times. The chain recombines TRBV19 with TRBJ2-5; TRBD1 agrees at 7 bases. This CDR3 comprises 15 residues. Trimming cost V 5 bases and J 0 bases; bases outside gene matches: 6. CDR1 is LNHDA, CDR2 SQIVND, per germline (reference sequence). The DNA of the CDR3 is TGTGCCAGTAGTTTGACAGGGATTAACCAAGAGACCCAGTACTTC. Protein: CASSLTGINQETQYF.

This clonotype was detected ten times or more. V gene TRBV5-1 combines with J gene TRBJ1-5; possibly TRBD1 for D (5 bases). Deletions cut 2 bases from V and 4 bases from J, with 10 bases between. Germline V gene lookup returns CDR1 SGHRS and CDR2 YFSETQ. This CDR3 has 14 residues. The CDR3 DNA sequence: TGCGCCAGCAGCTTCGACAGCTTGAATCAGCCCCAGCATTTT. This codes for CASSFDSLNQPQHF.

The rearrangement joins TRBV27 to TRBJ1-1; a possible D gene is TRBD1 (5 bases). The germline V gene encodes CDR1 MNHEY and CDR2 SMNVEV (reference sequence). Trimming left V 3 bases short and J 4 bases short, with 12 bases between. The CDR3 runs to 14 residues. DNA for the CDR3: TGTGCCAGCAGTTTTTTCGGGGGGGGCACTGAAGCTTTCTTT. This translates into CASSFFGGGTEAFF.

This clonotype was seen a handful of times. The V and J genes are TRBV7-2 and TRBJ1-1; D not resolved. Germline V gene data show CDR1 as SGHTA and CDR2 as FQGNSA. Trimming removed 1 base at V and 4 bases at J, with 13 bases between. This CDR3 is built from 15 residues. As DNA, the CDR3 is TGTGCCAGCAGCTTAGTTGCCCAAGGAGGCACTGAAGCTTTCTTT. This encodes CASSLVAQGGTEAFF.

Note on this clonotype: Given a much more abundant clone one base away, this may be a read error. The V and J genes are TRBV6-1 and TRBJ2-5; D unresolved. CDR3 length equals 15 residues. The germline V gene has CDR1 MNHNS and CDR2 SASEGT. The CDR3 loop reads CAISEKAGSQETQYF. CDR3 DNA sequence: TGTGCCATCAGTGAGAAGGCAGGAAGCCAAGAGACCCAGTACTTC.

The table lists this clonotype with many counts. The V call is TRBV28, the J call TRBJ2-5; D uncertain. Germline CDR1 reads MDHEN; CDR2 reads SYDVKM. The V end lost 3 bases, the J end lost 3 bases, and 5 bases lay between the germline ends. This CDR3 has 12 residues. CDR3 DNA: TGTGCCAGCAGTTTCATCGAAGAGACCCAGTACTTC. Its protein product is CASSFIEETQYF.

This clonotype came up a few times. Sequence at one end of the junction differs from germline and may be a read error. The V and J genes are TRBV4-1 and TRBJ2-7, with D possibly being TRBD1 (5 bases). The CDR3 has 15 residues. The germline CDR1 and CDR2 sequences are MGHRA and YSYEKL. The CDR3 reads CASSQVVGVDYGQYF. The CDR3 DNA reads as TGCGCCAGCAGCCAAGTGGTAGGGGTCGATTACGGGCAGTACTTC.

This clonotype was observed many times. The CDR3 region has the DNA TGTGCCAGTAGTATAGTCGGCAGGGACCACGAGCAGTACTTC. Amino acid sequence: CASSIVGRDHEQYF. The chain has TRBV19 and TRBJ2-7; D may correspond to TRBD1 or TRBD2 (5 bases each). With 1 base removed from V and 5 bases from J, the gap between germline ends came to 12 bases. The CDR3 is 14 amino acids. Germline assignment: CDR1 LNHDA and CDR2 SQIVND (reference sequence). Supplemented by reference TRBV19 and TRBJ2-7, the full variable domain reads DGGITQSPKYLFRKEGQNVTLSCEQNLNHDAMYWYRQDPGQGLRLIYYSQIVNDFQKGDIAEGYSVSREKKESFPLTVTSAQKNPTAFYLCASSIVGRDHEQYFGPGTRLTVT.

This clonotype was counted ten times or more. CDR3 in DNA: TGTGCCTCCGACAGGGGGCGAGAGACCCAGTACTTC. Translating gives CASDRGRETQYF. The rearrangement uses TRBV30 and TRBJ2-5; 10 bases line up with TRBD1. This CDR3 is 12 amino acids long. Trimming removed 7 bases from V and 4 bases from J; junction bases left unmatched: 3. The V gene's germline CDR1 is GTSNPN and CDR2 SVGIG (reference sequence).

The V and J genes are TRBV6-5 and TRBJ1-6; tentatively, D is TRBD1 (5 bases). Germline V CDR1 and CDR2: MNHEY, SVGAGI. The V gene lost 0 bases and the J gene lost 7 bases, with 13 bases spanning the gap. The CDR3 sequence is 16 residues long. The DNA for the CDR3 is TGTGCCAGCAGTTACTCCAGCGGGGCGCCGAATTCACCCCTCCACTTT. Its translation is CASSYSSGAPNSPLHF.

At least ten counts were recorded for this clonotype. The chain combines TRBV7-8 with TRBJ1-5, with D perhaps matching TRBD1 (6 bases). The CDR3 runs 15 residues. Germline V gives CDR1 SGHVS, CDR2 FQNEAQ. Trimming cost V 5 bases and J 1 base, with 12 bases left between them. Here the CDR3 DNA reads TGTGCCAGCAGCCCTAACAGGGTCAGCAATCAGCCCCAGCATTTT. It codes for CASSPNRVSNQPQHF.

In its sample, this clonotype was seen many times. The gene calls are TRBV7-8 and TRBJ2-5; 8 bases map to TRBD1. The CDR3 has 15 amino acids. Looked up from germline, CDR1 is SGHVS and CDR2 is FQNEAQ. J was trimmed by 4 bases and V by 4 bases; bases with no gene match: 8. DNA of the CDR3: TGTGCCAGCAGCTCCCGGACAGGGTCAGGAGAGACCCAGTACTTC. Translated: CASSSRTGSGETQYF.

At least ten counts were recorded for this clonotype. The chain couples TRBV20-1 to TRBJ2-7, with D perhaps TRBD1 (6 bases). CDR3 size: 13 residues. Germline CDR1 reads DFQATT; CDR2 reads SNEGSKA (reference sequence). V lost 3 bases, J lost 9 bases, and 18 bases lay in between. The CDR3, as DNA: TGCAGTGCTAGTGGGGGCGTCTTATACAGGCAGTACTTC. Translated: CSASGGVLYRQYF.

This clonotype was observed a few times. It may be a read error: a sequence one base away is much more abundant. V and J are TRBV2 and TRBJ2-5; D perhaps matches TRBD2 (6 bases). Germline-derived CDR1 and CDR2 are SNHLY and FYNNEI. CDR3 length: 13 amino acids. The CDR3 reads CASRWNRRETKYF. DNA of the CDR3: TGTGCCAGCCGGTGGAACAGGAGGGAGACCAAGTACTTC.

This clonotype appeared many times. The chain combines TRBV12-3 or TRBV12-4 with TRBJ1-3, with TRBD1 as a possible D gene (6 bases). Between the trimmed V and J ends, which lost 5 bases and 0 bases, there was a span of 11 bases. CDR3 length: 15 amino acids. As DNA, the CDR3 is TGTGCCAGCAGTCCCGACAGGATCTCTGGAAACACCATATATTTT. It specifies CASSPDRISGNTIYF.

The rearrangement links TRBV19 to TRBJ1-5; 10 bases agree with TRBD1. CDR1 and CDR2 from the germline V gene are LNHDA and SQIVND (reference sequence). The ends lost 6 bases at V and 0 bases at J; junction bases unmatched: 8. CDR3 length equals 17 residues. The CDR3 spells CASRTGTGAYSNQPQHF. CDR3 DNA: TGTGCCAGTAGAACCGGGACAGGGGCTTATAGCAATCAGCCCCAGCATTTT.

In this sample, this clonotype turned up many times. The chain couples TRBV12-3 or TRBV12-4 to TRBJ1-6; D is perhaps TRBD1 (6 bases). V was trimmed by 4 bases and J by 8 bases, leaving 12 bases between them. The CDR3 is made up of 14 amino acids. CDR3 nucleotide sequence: TGTGCCAGCAGTTCCCGGCAGGGGTATTCACCCCTCCACTTT. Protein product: CASSSRQGYSPLHF.

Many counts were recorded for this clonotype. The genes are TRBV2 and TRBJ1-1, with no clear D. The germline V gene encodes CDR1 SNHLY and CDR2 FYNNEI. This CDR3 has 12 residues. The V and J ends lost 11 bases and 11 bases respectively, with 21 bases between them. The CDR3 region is CAGPKGSQGAFF. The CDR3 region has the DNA TGTGCCGGACCGAAAGGGTCTCAAGGGGCTTTCTTT.

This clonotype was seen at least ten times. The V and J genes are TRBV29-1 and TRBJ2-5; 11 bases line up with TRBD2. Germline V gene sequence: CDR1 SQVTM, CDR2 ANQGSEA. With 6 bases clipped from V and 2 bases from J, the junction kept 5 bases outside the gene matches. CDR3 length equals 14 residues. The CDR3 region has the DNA TGCAGCGTAAGGACTAGCGGGCAACAAGAGACCCAGTACTTC. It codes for CSVRTSGQQETQYF.

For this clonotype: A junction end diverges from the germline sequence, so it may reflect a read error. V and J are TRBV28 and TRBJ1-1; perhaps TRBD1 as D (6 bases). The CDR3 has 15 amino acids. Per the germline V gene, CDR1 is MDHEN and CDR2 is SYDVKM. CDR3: CAISSPAGGDTEAFF. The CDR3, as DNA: TGTGCCATCAGTTCCCCTGCGGGGGGCGACACTGAAGCTTTCTTT.

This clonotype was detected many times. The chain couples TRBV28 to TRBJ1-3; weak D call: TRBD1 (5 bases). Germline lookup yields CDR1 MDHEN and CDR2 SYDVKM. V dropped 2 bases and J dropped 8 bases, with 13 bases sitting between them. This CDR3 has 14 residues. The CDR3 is CASSLILLGDTIYF. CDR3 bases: TGTGCCAGCAGTTTAATCTTATTGGGGGACACCATATATTTT.

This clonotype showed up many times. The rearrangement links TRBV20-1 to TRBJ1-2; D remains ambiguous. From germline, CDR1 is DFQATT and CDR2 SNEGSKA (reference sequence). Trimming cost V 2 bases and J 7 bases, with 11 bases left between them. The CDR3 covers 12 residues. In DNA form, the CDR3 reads TGCAGTGCTAGATATCCCGGGAGTGGCTACACCTTC. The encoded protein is CSARYPGSGYTF.

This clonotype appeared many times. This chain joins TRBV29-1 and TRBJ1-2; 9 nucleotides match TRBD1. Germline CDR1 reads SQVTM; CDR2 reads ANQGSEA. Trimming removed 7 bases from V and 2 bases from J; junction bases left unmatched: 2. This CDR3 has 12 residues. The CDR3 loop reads CSDGTGNYGYTF. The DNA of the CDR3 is TGCAGCGATGGGACAGGGAACTATGGCTACACCTTC.

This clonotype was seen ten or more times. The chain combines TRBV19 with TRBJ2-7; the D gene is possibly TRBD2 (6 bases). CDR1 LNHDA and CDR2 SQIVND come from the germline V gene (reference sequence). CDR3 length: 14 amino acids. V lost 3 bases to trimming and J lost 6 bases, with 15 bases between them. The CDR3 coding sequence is TGTGCCAGTAGTATGGGACTGGGCTGGATCGAGCAGTACTTC. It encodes CASSMGLGWIEQYF.

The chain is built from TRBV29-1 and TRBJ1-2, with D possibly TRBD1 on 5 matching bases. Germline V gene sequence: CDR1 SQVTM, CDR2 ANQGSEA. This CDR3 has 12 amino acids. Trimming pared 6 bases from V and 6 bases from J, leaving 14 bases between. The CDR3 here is CSVDPGTDGYTF. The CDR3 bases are TGCAGCGTCGATCCCGGGACGGATGGCTACACCTTC. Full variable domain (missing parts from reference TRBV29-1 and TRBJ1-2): SAVISQKPSRDICQRGTSLTIQCQVDSQVTMMFWYRQQPGQSLTLIATANQGSEATYESGFVIDKFPISRPNLTFSTLTVSNMSPEDSSIYLCSVDPGTDGYTFGSGTRLTVV.

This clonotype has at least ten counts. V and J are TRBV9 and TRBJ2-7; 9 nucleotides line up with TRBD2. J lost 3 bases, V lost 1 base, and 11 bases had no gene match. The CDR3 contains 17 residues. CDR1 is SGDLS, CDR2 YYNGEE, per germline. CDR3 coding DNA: TGTGCCAGCAGCGTATGGGGCCAGCGGGGGGCCGACTACGAGCAGTACTTC. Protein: CASSVWGQRGADYEQYF.

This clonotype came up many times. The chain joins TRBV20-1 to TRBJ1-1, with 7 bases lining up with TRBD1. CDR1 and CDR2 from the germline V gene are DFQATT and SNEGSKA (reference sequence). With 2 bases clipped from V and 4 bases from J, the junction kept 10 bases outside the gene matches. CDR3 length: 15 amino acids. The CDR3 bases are TGCAGTGCTAGACAACCTGACAGGGTGGTCACTGAAGCTTTCTTT. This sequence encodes CSARQPDRVVTEAFF.

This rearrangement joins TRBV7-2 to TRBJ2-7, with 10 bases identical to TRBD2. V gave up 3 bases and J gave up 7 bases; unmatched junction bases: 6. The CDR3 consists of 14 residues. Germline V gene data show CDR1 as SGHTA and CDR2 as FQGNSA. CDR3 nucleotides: TGTGCCAGCAGCTTTACTAGCGGGATCACGGAGCAGTACTTC. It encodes CASSFTSGITEQYF.

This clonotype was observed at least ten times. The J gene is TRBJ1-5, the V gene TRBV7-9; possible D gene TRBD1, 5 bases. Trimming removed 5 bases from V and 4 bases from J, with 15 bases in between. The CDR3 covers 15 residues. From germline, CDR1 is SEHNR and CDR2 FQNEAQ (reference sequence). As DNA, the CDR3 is TGTGCCAGCAGCCTGGGGGAGGCAGGGAATCAGCCCCAGCATTTT. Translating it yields CASSLGEAGNQPQHF. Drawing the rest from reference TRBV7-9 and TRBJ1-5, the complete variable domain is DTGVSQNPRHKITKRGQNVTFRCDPISEHNRLYWYRQTLGQGPEFLTYFQNEAQLEKSRLLSDRFSAERPKGSFSTLEIQRTEQGDSAMYLCASSLGEAGNQPQHFGDGTRLSIL.

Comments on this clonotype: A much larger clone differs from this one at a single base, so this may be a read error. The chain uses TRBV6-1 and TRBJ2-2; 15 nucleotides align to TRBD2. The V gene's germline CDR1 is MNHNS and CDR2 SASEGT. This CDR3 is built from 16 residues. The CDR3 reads CASSGTSGGYTGELLF. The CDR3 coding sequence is TGTGCCAGCAGCGGGACTAGCGGGGGGTACACCGGGGAGCTGTTGTTT.

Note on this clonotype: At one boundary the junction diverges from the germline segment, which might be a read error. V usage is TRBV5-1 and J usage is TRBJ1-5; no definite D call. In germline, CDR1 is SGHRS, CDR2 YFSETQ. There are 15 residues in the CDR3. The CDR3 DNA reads TGCGCCTGCAGCCCCTCAACCGGGGGCAATCAGCCCCAGCATTTT. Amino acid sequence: CACSPSTGGNQPQHF.